This TCR beta chain was sequenced in a study of cytomegalovirus exposure and HLA in healthy donors. Whole-study results and caveats: Across HLA loci, a later analysis found differing TCR association rates, with DRB1 most and HLA-C fewest. TCR beta chains numbering under 200 were designated cytomegalovirus-associated. Later work associated roughly 15,000 TCR beta sequences with HLA alleles at 0.05 false discovery rate.

Healthy bone marrow donors made up the cohort. CDR3 size: 17 residues. Use of 60 Vbeta and 13 Jbeta primers characterized the PCR. The assay was immunoSEQ multiplex PCR, and TCRdb's table has in-frame clones only and misses some. Here the sample spans some 150,000 clones, about two thirds being singletons. There are a few counts of this clone. The antigen remains undetermined. This rearrangement joins TRBV21-1 to TRBJ2-5; the table's TRBD2 call for D was not verified on the DNA. TRBV21-1 is reported as a pseudogene. Sequencing was done on a sample of PBMCs. This TCR derives from a woman aged 25 to 39 in good health and CMV-seronegative. The CDR3 DNA is TGTGCCAGCAGCAATCCTGGACTAGCGGGTTCGCAAGAGACCCAGTACTTC. Amino acids: CASSNPGLAGSQETQYF.